Below, 15 T cell receptor beta chains from the same sample are listed, as sequenced in a study of blood T cell repertoires in COVID-19. Data came from immunoSEQ multiplex PCR; TCRdb stores just in-frame clones and leaves some out. Among about 130,000 clones listed, around 83% were seen once. Sequenced material: peripheral blood. These receptors were obtained from a woman in her forties or fifties with acute or convalescent COVID-19.

The chain couples TRBV19 to TRBJ1-1; D is unclear. Trimming left V 6 bases short and J 1 base short, with 15 bases between. This CDR3 spans 15 amino acids. Germline CDR1 and CDR2: LNHDA and SQIVND (reference sequence). The CDR3 bases are TGTGCCAGTAGCCCCCGCGGGGAGAAGAACACTGAAGCTTTCTTT. Its translation: CASSPRGEKNTEAFF.

This sequence joins TRBV5-1 and TRBJ1-1, with 9 positions matching TRBD1. This CDR3 is built from 17 residues. The V and J ends lost 4 bases and 3 bases, in that order; junction bases with no gene match: 13. Germline V lookup: CDR1 SGHRS, CDR2 YFSETQ. The CDR3 sequence: CASSAGQGGFEYTEAFF. The CDR3 bases are TGCGCCAGCAGCGCGGGACAGGGAGGTTTTGAATACACTGAAGCTTTCTTT.

This chain joins TRBV24-1 and TRBJ1-1, with 11 nucleotides matching TRBD1. V was clipped by 4 bases and J by 5 bases; unmatched bases: 20. This CDR3 contains 20 residues. The germline CDR1 and CDR2 sequences are KGHDR and SFDVKD. In DNA form, the CDR3 reads TGTGCCACCAGTGAGTACCGAACCCGGGACAGGGGGACAAGGCCGACTGAAGCTTTCTTT. This gives the protein CATSEYRTRDRGTRPTEAFF.

The V and J genes are TRBV19 and TRBJ1-5, with unresolved D. The germline V gene encodes CDR1 LNHDA and CDR2 SQIVND (reference sequence). Trimming shortened V by 9 bases and J by 0 bases, and 6 bases separated the two germline ends. The CDR3 extends over 12 amino acids. CDR3: CASGYSNQPQHF. DNA of the CDR3: TGTGCCAGCGGGTATAGCAATCAGCCCCAGCATTTT.

The chain links TRBV5-6 to TRBJ2-6, with 8 positions matching TRBD1. The CDR3 loop spans 19 amino acids. J lost 0 bases, V lost 4 bases, and 12 bases had no gene match. The germline V gene encodes CDR1 SGHDT and CDR2 YYEEEE. This chain's CDR3 is CASSPERTGRPSGANVLTF. CDR3 nucleotides: TGTGCCAGCAGCCCGGAGAGGACAGGGCGTCCCTCTGGGGCCAACGTCCTGACTTTC.

This clone was recorded only once. The gene calls are TRBV2 and TRBJ1-5; unclear D gene. Trimming shortened V by 4 bases and J by 4 bases, and 14 bases separated the two germline ends. This CDR3 has 15 amino acids. Germline loops: CDR1 SNHLY, CDR2 FYNNEI. The CDR3 protein is CASSVGGHGNQPQHF. CDR3 sequence (DNA): TGTGCCAGCAGTGTCGGAGGGCATGGAAATCAGCCCCAGCATTTT.

V is TRBV5-8 and J is TRBJ1-5; D might be TRBD1 (6 bases). V gave up 0 bases and J gave up 0 bases, with 19 bases separating them. This CDR3 is built from 19 residues. The germline V gene has CDR1 SGHTS and CDR2 YDEGEE. CDR3 DNA: TGTGCCAGCAGCTTGGTATCCCTTACAGGGAGAAATAGCAATCAGCCCCAGCATTTT. Translation gives CASSLVSLTGRNSNQPQHF.

The rearrangement links TRBV19 to TRBJ1-5; D uncertain. The V end was cut by 3 bases, the J end by 7 bases, with 13 bases between. Germline CDR1 is LNHDA and CDR2 is SQIVND (reference sequence). The CDR3 is 14 residues long. The chain's CDR3 is CASSIGRLEQPQHF. The CDR3 DNA is TGTGCCAGTAGTATTGGCAGATTGGAGCAGCCCCAGCATTTT.

The chain is built from TRBV6-6 and TRBJ1-5; 7 bases map to TRBD1. CDR1 MNHNY and CDR2 SVGAGI come from the germline V gene (reference sequence). The CDR3 loop spans 15 amino acids. V shed 6 bases, J shed 0 bases, and the junction held 5 bases outside the gene matches. CDR3 DNA sequence: TGTGCCAGCAGCCGCGGACAGGATAGCAATCAGCCCCAGCATTTT. It specifies CASSRGQDSNQPQHF.

The rearrangement uses TRBV5-8 and TRBJ2-7; D is undetermined. CDR3 length: 14 amino acids. With 4 bases removed from V and 2 bases from J, the gap between germline ends came to 13 bases. The germline gives CDR1 SGHTS, CDR2 YDEGEE. The CDR3 reads CASSPFRGPYEQYF. DNA of the CDR3: TGTGCCAGCAGCCCCTTTAGAGGCCCCTACGAGCAGTACTTC.

The chain links TRBV6-5 to TRBJ1-1, with a tentative D call TRBD1 (6 bases). CDR3 length: 14 amino acids. Trimming took 6 bases from V and 4 from J, leaving 15 bases between them. From germline, CDR1 is MNHEY and CDR2 SVGAGI. The DNA for the CDR3 is TGTGCCAGCAGCCCAAGGGGGACGCCCACTGAAGCTTTCTTT. Amino acids: CASSPRGTPTEAFF.

The chain carries TRBV9 and TRBJ2-1; TRBD2 matches 16 bases. Germline CDR1 is SGDLS and CDR2 is YYNGEE. The CDR3 sequence is 15 residues long. V lost 3 bases, J lost 9 bases, and 3 bases stayed unmatched. This CDR3 is CASSAGLAGGTEQFF. Written as DNA, the CDR3 is TGTGCCAGCAGCGCGGGACTAGCGGGGGGGACTGAGCAGTTCTTC.

This clone was seen just once. This chain joins TRBV12-3 or TRBV12-4 and TRBJ1-2; unclear D gene. V lost 7 bases, J lost 4 bases, and 13 bases lay in between. The length of the CDR3 is 13 residues. This CDR3 reads CASNTVSGYGYTF. As DNA, the CDR3 is TGTGCCAGCAACACAGTCAGCGGCTATGGCTACACCTTC.

The CDR3 DNA reads as TGTGCCAGCAGCTCACAGGGGGCACAGTCACCCCTCCACTTT. Its translation is CASSSQGAQSPLHF. The chain recombines TRBV7-9 with TRBJ1-6; 9 positions match TRBD1. Germline-derived CDR1 and CDR2 are SEHNR and FQNEAQ (reference sequence). The V and J ends lost 4 bases and 10 bases, in that order; junction bases with no gene match: 5. The CDR3 is 14 amino acids.

This chain connects TRBV2 to TRBJ2-3, with 7 bases identical to TRBD1. Germline-derived CDR1 and CDR2 are SNHLY and FYNNEI. The V gene end was trimmed by 8 bases and the J gene end by 3 bases; junction bases not matched to a gene: 5. The CDR3 has 13 amino acids. The CDR3 DNA reads as TGTGCCAGCGACAGGGTCCCTACAGATACGCAGTATTTT. Translation gives CASDRVPTDTQYF.